This TCR beta chain came from a study of T cells in Graves' hyperthyroidism and ophthalmopathy. The CDR3 regions of TCR beta were amplified from RNA transcripts. TCR CDR3 regions were first amplified by RT-PCR with HTBI primers. TCRdb reanalysed the multiplex PCR reads using MiXCR and keeps one entry per CDR3 protein. The repertoire holds more than 600,000 distinct CDR3 sequences, less than 20% seen once, with around 8.1% in the top ten. This clonotype was seen a few times. Reasons for excluding patients were uncontrolled infection, other autoimmune disease, pregnancy or lactation. Clinical symptoms, serum thyroxine, TRAb, thyroid ultrasound and orbital computed tomography informed diagnoses. The trim removed 1 base at V and 2 bases at J, leaving 5 bases unmatched. Germline V gene sequence: CDR1 LNHDA, CDR2 SQIVND (reference sequence). CDR3 length: 15 residues.

The source material was blood. The origin of this receptor is a man aged 18 to 29 with Graves' hyperthyroidism. The chain carries TRBV19 and TRBJ2-7; TRBD1 agrees at 7 bases. CDR3 nucleotide sequence: TGTGCCAGTAGTATAGTAGGGGGCAACCCCTACGAGCAGTACTTC. Translating gives CASSIVGGNPYEQYF.